These T cell receptor beta chains were read from a single sample in a study of control samples from healthy donors and cancer patients. The protocol was immunoSEQ multiplex PCR, while the TCRdb copy is restricted to in-frame clones and leaves out a portion. The sample has more than 120,000 clones, 75% to 95% seen once; the top ten hold approximately 2.9%. Sequenced input: blood. The receptor source for this set is a man under 40 in good health. The CDR3 runs from the conserved cysteine through the conserved F or W. The order of the fields is J gene, CDR3 length, V gene, D gene, clone size, CDR3 DNA, CDR3 protein. D genes are given only for firm matches. Not every row has a clone size; where given, it reads once, few, many or a size class.

TRBJ1-6 | 14 | TRBV5-1 | TRBD1 | - | TGCGCCAGCAGCACGGGGACAGATAATTCACCCCTCCACTTT | CASSTGTDNSPLHF
TRBJ2-7 | 15 | TRBV5-1 | TRBD1 | - | TGCGCCAGCAGCTTGGGCAGGGACAGGTTTTACGAGCAGTACTTC | CASSLGRDRFYEQYF
TRBJ1-2 | 14 | TRBV19 | - | - | TGTGCCAGTAGTAGAGACAGCTCTAACTATGGCTACACCTTC | CASSRDSSNYGYTF
TRBJ2-7 | 16 | TRBV7-3 | TRBD1 | - | TGTGCCAGCTCCGAAGCGTCGGGACAGGGATACTACGAGCAGTACTTC | CASSEASGQGYYEQYF
TRBJ2-1 | 15 | TRBV4-2 | - | - | TGTGCCAGCAGTCCACAAGACCGGGACTTTAATGAGCAGTTCTTC | CASSPQDRDFNEQFF
TRBJ2-3 | 15 | TRBV13 | TRBD2 | - | TGTGCCAGCAGCAAGCGGCTAGCGGGGGCAGATACGCAGTATTTT | CASSKRLAGADTQYF
TRBJ2-3 | 16 | TRBV19 | TRBD1 | - | TGTGCCAGTAGTTCAACCTCGGACAGGAAAGTTGATACGCAGTATTTT | CASSSTSDRKVDTQYF
TRBJ1-1 | 14 | TRBV4-2 | TRBD1 | - | TGTGCCAGCAGCCAAGAAGACAGGGACGCTGAAGCTTTCTTT | CASSQEDRDAEAFF
TRBJ1-5 | 15 | TRBV18 | - | once | TGTGCCAGCTCACCACGGGCAGGGGCCAATCAGCCCCAGCATTTT | CASSPRAGANQPQHF
TRBJ2-1 | 15 | TRBV9 | - | - | TGTGCCAGCAGCGTAGGAGGGGGATCCTACAATGAGCAGTTCTTC | CASSVGGGSYNEQFF
TRBJ2-2 | 16 | TRBV7-7 | TRBD2 | once | TGTGCCAGCAGCTCTACGACTAGCGCGGGCACCGGGGAGCTGTTTTTT | CASSSTTSAGTGELFF
TRBJ2-7 | 17 | TRBV5-4 | TRBD2 | - | TGTGCCAGCAGCCCGGGGGGTCTAGCGGGGGAGAACTACGAGCAGTACTTC | CASSPGGLAGENYEQYF
TRBJ1-5 | 14 | TRBV6-5 | - | - | TGTGCCAGCAGGACGGGGGGACTGAGACAGCCCCAGCATTTT | CASRTGGLRQPQHF
TRBJ1-1 | 15 | TRBV6-5 | - | - | TGTGCCAGCAGTCCTCTTGGACGGCTGAACACTGAAGCTTTCTTT | CASSPLGRLNTEAFF
TRBJ1-2 | 14 | TRBV5-1 | - | - | TGCGCCAGCAGCCCCCAGCTAGGGGGCTATGGCTACACCTTC | CASSPQLGGYGYTF
TRBJ2-3 | 16 | TRBV15 | TRBD2 | - | TGTGCCACCAGCAGAATACTAGCGGGCGCTGTGGATACGCAGTATTTT | CATSRILAGAVDTQYF
TRBJ2-1 | 16 | TRBV7-3 | TRBD2 | - | TGTGCCAGCAGCCCCTCGGGACTAGCGGGGTGGGATGAGCAGTTCTTC | CASSPSGLAGWDEQFF
TRBJ2-5 | 15 | TRBV6-1 | - | once | TGTGCCAGCAGTGACGGGCAGGGGGAGGGAGAGACCCAGTACTTC | CASSDGQGEGETQYF
TRBJ1-2 | 14 | TRBV4-1 | TRBD1 | - | TGCGCCAGCAGCCTTCGGGACAGGACATATGGCTACACCTTC | CASSLRDRTYGYTF
TRBJ2-1 | 13 | TRBV2 | - | - | TGTGCCAGCAGTGAGAGGGCTTTCAATGAGCAGTTCTTC | CASSERAFNEQFF
TRBJ1-5 | 15 | TRBV19 | - | - | TGTGCCAGTAGTATAGATCGGGGGGGCCGACAGCCCCAGCATTTT | CASSIDRGGRQPQHF
TRBJ2-6 | 20 | TRBV6-6 | TRBD1 | few | TGTGCCAGCAGTCCCCCCCCGGGACAGGGACCTCTTCCTGGGGCCAACGTCCTGACTTTC | CASSPPPGQGPLPGANVLTF
TRBJ2-2 | 13 | TRBV5-1 | - | - | TGCGCCAGCAGCGCCACGAACACCGGGGAGCTGTTTTTT | CASSATNTGELFF
TRBJ2-1 | 16 | TRBV7-6 | - | - | TGTGCCAGCAGCTTACGTGGTCAGGGGTCGTACAATGAGCAGTTCTTC | CASSLRGQGSYNEQFF
TRBJ2-1 | 13 | TRBV4-1 | - | - | TGCGCCAGCAGCCAAGATGACTCCGGGGGCGAGTTCTTC | CASSQDDSGGEFF
TRBJ2-7 | 15 | TRBV28 | TRBD1 | - | TGTGCCAGCAGTTTAAGGGGGCCTCGCTCCTACGAGCAGTACTTC | CASSLRGPRSYEQYF
TRBJ2-3 | 15 | TRBV28 | TRBD1 | - | TGTGCCAGCAGTTTTCTCACAGGGGGGACGGATACGCAGTATTTT | CASSFLTGGTDTQYF
TRBJ2-7 | 15 | TRBV27 | - | many | TGTGCCAGCAGTTTATCGAAACTGGGGATGCGCGAGCAGTACTTC | CASSLSKLGMREQYF
TRBJ1-3 | 15 | TRBV10-3 | TRBD1 | once | TGTGCCATCAGTGAGTCGACGGGACAGGGAAACACCATATATTTT | CAISESTGQGNTIYF
TRBJ1-2 | 15 | TRBV28 | - | - | TGTGCCAGCAGTTTAGGCGGAGATGAGTTGGATGGCTACACCTTC | CASSLGGDELDGYTF
TRBJ2-7 | 11 | TRBV14 | - | - | TGTGCCAGCGTGGGTGGGGTTGAGCAGTACTTC | CASVGGVEQYF
TRBJ1-2 | 15 | TRBV5-4 | - | - | TGTGCCAGCAGCTTTGAGGAGGGAAATCACTATGGCTACACCTTC | CASSFEEGNHYGYTF
TRBJ1-1 | 10 | TRBV2 | - | - | TGTGCCAGCAGGGACACTGAAGCTTTCTTT | CASRDTEAFF